This T cell receptor beta chain was identified in a study of T cells in localized non-small cell lung cancer. The data were produced by immunoSEQ multiplex PCR, yet TCRdb's version contains in-frame clones alone and is incomplete. The table shows more than 1,500 clones, with about 22% occurring only once. This CDR3 has 14 residues. CDR1 is MNHGY and CDR2 is SAAAGT in the germline V gene. The V end was cut by 6 bases, the J end by 3 bases, with 12 bases between. The sample in question was normal lung tissue next to the tumor, obtained before any cancer treatment. This clonotype was sampled from a man aged 18-55 years with stage I lung adenocarcinoma. The chain has TRBV6-8 and TRBJ1-5; D remains ambiguous. The CDR3 reads CASSLSGFNQPQHF. In DNA form, the CDR3 reads TGTGCCAGCAGCCTAAGTGGGTTCAATCAGCCCCAGCATTTT.